The clone carrying this T cell receptor (beta chain) appeared once. The V end was cut by 1 base, the J end by 3 bases, with 18 bases between. The CDR3 has 17 residues. Germline V gene data show CDR1 as SGHRS and CDR2 as YFSETQ. This entry is derived from a study of technical replicates of blood from four donors. Measured with immunoSEQ multiplex PCR; TCRdb has only the in-frame clones, and not every one. This repertoire shows 65,000 to 85,000 clones, roughly 92% found once; its top ten account for about 0.38%. The chain links TRBV5-1 to TRBJ2-3; TRBD2 might be the D (6 bases). The sample taken for sequencing was T cells isolated from PBMCs. This sequence originates from a human donor in good health. The chain's CDR3 is CASSLSISSVLTDTQYF. The CDR3 coding sequence is TGCGCCAGCAGCTTGTCTATATCTAGCGTTTTGACAGATACGCAGTATTTT.